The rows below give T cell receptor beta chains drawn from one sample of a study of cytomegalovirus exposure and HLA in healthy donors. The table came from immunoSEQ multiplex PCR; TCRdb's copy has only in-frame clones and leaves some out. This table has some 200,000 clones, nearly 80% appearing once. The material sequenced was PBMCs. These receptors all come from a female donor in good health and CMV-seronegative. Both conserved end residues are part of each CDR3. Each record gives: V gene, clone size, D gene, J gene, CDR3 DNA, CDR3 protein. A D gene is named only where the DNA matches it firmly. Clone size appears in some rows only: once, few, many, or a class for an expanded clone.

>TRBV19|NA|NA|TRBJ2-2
TGTGCCAGTAGTATTGCCGTGGCAGGGGTTACCACCGGGGAGCTGTTTTTT
CASSIAVAGVTTGELFF
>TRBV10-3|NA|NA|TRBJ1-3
TGTGCCATCAGACTAGTCGGCTCTGGAAACACCATATATTTT
CAIRLVGSGNTIYF
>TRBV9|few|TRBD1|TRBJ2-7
TGTGCCAGCAGCGCGGGACAGGGCCTTTACGAGCAGTACTTC
CASSAGQGLYEQYF
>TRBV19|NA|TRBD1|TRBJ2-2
TGTGCCAGTAGGGCATGGACAGGACCTCGCACCGGGGAGCTGTTTTTT
CASRAWTGPRTGELFF
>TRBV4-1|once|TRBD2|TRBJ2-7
TGCGCCAGCAGCGATCTAGCGGGAGGTCGCTACGAGCAGTACTTC
CASSDLAGGRYEQYF
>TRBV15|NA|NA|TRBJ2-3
TGTGCCACCAGCAGTACACTAGGGGATACGCAGTATTTT
CATSSTLGDTQYF
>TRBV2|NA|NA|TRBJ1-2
TGTGCCAGCAAGGGTGCAGGGGCTAACTATGGCTACACCTTC
CASKGAGANYGYTF
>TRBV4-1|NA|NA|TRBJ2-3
TGCGCCAGCAGCCAAAGGCTAGGACATACAAGCACAGATACGCAGTATTTT
CASSQRLGHTSTDTQYF
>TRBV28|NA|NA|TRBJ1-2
TGTGCCAGCAGTTTATGGGTAACAGGAAGGCAGGATGGCTACACCTTC
CASSLWVTGRQDGYTF
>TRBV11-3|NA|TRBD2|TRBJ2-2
TGTGCCAGCAGCGTTAGCGGGACCGGGGAGCTGTTTTTT
CASSVSGTGELFF
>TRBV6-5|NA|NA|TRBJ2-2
TGTGCCAGCAGACTTACCGACATGGCCGGGGAGCTGTTTTTT
CASRLTDMAGELFF
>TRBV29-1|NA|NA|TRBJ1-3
TGCAGCGTTGAAGAGACCGGGTATGGAAACACCATATATTTT
CSVEETGYGNTIYF
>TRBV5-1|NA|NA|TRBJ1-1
TGCGCCAGCAGCTTGGCCCCCGGAGGGTTGAACACTGAAGCTTTCTTT
CASSLAPGGLNTEAFF
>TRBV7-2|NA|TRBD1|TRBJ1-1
TGTGCCAGCAGCTATGGGGACAGGGGCACTGAAGCTTTCTTT
CASSYGDRGTEAFF
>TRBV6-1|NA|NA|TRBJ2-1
TGTGCCAGCAGGCTAGGACAGAGCTCCTACAATGAGCAGTTCTTC
CASRLGQSSYNEQFF
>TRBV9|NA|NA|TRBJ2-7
TGTGCCAGCAGCCCTCGTTTGGAGTCCTACGAGCAGTACTTC
CASSPRLESYEQYF
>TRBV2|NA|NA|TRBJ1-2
TGTGCCAGCAGTGTGGTCACTCTAGAGAATGGCTACACCTTC
CASSVVTLENGYTF
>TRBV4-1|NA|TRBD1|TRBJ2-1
TGCGCCAGCAGCCAAGATTTGCCAGGGGGCATCGATGAGCAGTTCTTC
CASSQDLPGGIDEQFF
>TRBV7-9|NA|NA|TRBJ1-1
TGTGCCAGCAGCTTAGGGGGTTCGGGAACTGAAGCTTTCTTT
CASSLGGSGTEAFF
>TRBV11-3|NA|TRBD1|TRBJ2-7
TGTGCCAGCAGCCGGACAGGCTACGAGCAGTACTTC
CASSRTGYEQYF
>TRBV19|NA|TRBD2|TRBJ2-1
TGTGCCAGTAGTATCTTCGCGGGACTAGCACAAAACAATGAGCAGTTCTTC
CASSIFAGLAQNNEQFF
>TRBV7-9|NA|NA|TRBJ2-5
TGTGCCAGCAGCTTAAGGTCGGTCGGGGAAGAGACCCAGTACTTC
CASSLRSVGEETQYF
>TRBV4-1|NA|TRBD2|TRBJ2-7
TGCGCCAGCAGCCCCGGACTAGCGGGAGGGCTGAACGAGCAGTACTTC
CASSPGLAGGLNEQYF
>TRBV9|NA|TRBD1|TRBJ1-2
TGTGCCAGCAGCGTGTCAGGGGGCGATGGCTACACCTTC
CASSVSGGDGYTF
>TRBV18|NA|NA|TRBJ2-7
TGTGCCAGCTCACCGGGCGGGAACAACTACGAGCAGTACTTC
CASSPGGNNYEQYF
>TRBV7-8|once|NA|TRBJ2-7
TGTGCCAGCAGCCCATCAAGGAGGGTGAGCGAGCAGTACTTC
CASSPSRRVSEQYF
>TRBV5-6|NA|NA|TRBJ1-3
TGTGCCAGCAGCTTTGCGACTGGAAACACCATATATTTT
CASSFATGNTIYF
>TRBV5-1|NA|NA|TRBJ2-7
TGCGCCAGCAGGGATCCTAGCGAGGGGTCCTACGAGCAGTACTTC
CASRDPSEGSYEQYF
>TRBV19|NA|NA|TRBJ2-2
TGTGCCAGTAGTACTTTTGGGCAGACCGGGGAGCTGTTTTTT
CASSTFGQTGELFF
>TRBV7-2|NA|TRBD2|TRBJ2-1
TGTGCCAGCCGAACCGGGACTAGCGGGGCCCTGCGGGGTAAGCAGTTCTTC
CASRTGTSGALRGKQFF
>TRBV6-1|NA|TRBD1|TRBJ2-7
TGTGCCAGCCGGACAGGGGGCAACTTGCCCCTCGAGCAGTACTTC
CASRTGGNLPLEQYF
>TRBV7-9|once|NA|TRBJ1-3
TGTGCCAGCAGCCCGACACGGGGCTCTGGAAACACCATATATTTT
CASSPTRGSGNTIYF
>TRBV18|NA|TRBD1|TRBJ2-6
TGTGCCAGCTCACGGGACAGTGTGATCTCTGGGGCCAACGTCCTGACTTTC
CASSRDSVISGANVLTF
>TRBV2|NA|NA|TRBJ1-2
TGTGCCAGCAGTCTAGGTGGGAACTATGGCTACACCTTC
CASSLGGNYGYTF
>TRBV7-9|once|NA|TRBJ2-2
TGTTCCAGCAGCTTAGCTAGACAAGGCGGGGAGCTGTTTTTT
CSSSLARQGGELFF
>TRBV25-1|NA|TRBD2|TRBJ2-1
TGTGCCAGCCAGCGGGACTCCTACAATGAGCAGTTCTTC
CASQRDSYNEQFF
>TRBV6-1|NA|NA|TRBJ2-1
TGTGCCAGCAGTTGGACAGCGACCTACAATGAGCAGTTCTTC
CASSWTATYNEQFF
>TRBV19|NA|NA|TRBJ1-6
TGTGCCAGTACGCAGACCCCGGGAACCCTTAATTCACCCCTCCACTTT
CASTQTPGTLNSPLHF
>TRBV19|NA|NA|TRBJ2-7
TGTGCCAGTAGTACCGGCCGAGGATACGAGCAGTACTTC
CASSTGRGYEQYF
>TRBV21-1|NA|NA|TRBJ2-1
TGTGCCAGCAGCACTAGGACTAGCGGGAGGCAGTTGATGTACAATGAGCAGTTCTTC
CASSTRTSGRQLMYNEQFF
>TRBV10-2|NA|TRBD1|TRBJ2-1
TGCGCCACTCGACGGGCCGGGACAGGGTCACGAAATGAGCAGTTCTTC
CATRRAGTGSRNEQFF